This T cell receptor beta chain was retrieved from a study of T-cell memory formation after mild COVID-19. Germline V CDR1 and CDR2: KGHDR, SFDVKD. The CDR3 is made up of 11 amino acids. V dropped 8 bases and J dropped 8 bases, with 9 bases sitting between them. TCRdb re-called the 5' RACE reads with MiXCR, one entry per CDR3 protein. The table includes more than 450,000 distinct CDR3 sequences, about a sixth detected once. This rearrangement joins TRBV24-1 to TRBJ2-4; D is ambiguous. This TCR was sampled from an adult woman who had mild COVID-19 (a few samples of this study predate the infection). Cell type and time point are not known. The material sequenced was PBMCs or a T cell subset sorted from them (not recorded which). The CDR3 loop is CATKYKDIQYF. The CDR3 DNA sequence: TGTGCCACCAAATATAAGGACATTCAGTACTTC.